This paragraph reports one T cell receptor (beta chain). Its matching antigen is unknown. This CDR3 is also generated by other DNA sequences in the sample. Profiling relied on immunoSEQ multiplex PCR, and the TCRdb table lists in-frame clones only, not all of them. The sample contains 2.5 million or so clones, roughly nine tenths of which appear only once. Among the donors, all were Caucasian adults who lived in Nashville, Tennessee. Naive CD4+ cells were CD45RA-selected; the remaining cells were memory. The sample originates from a study of shared clonotypes between healthy human individuals. General study points: Among non-shared clonotypes, generation probabilities were lower than among those shared by all four donors.

This CDR3 is built from 14 residues. The V end was cut by 0 bases, the J end by 3 bases, with 10 bases between. Looked up from germline, CDR1 is SGHRS and CDR2 is YFSETQ. The clonotype originates from a man between 18 and 35 years old in good health. The chain joins TRBV5-1 to TRBJ2-7; D gene uncertain. Sample: naive CD4+ T cells sorted from blood. Regarding subset: CD45RA+ positively selected. The CDR3 coding sequence is TGCGCCAGCAGCTTGGTTCCAGATAGCTACGAGCAGTACTTC. It specifies CASSLVPDSYEQYF.